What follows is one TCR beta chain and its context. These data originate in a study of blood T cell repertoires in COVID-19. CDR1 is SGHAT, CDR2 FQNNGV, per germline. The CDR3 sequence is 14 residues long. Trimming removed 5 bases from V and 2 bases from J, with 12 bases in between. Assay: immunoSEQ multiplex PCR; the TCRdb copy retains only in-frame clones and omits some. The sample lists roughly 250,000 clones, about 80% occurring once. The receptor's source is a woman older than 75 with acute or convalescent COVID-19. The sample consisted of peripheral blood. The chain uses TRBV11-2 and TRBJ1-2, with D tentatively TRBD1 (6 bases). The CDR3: CASSPLGQNYGYTF. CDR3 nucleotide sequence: TGTGCCAGCAGCCCTTTAGGACAGAACTATGGCTACACCTTC.